The next 26 T cell receptor beta chains were all read from a single sample in a study of cytomegalovirus exposure and HLA in healthy donors. The method was immunoSEQ multiplex PCR; TCRdb's version includes in-frame clones alone and lacks a portion of them. The sample holds some 86,000 clones; over 85% are singletons and the top ten take about 3.6%. Sequencing was carried out using PBMCs. These receptors were obtained from a young woman in good health and CMV-seronegative.

The rearrangement joins TRBV11-1 to TRBJ2-3; 9 bases align to TRBD2. The J segment lost 6 bases and the V segment lost 0 bases, leaving 13 bases of the junction unmatched. Germline V gene lookup returns CDR1 SGHAT and CDR2 FQDESV (reference sequence). This CDR3 is 18 amino acids long. DNA of the CDR3: TGTGCCAGCAGCTTAGCTATAGCGGGGGAGCCCGCGGGGGATACGCAGTATTTT. This encodes CASSLAIAGEPAGDTQYF.

The V call is TRBV18, the J call TRBJ2-5, with TRBD2 matching 12 bases. Per germline, CDR1 KGHSH and CDR2 LQKENI. The CDR3 covers 15 residues. The V and J ends lost 6 bases and 5 bases, in that order; junction bases with no gene match: 7. As DNA, the CDR3 is TGTGCCAGCTCCCGACTAGCGGGAGCAAAGGAGACCCAGTACTTC. This sequence encodes CASSRLAGAKETQYF. Full variable domain (rest looked up from reference TRBV18 and TRBJ2-5): NAGVMQNPRHLVRRRGQEARLRCSPMKGHSHVYWYRQLPEEGLKFMVYLQKENIIDESGMPKERFSAEFPKEGPSILRIQQVVRGDSAAYFCASSRLAGAKETQYFGPGTRLLVL.

J is TRBJ2-7 and V is TRBV2, with 12 bases fitting TRBD2. V dropped 7 bases and J dropped 4; count of bases not matched to a gene: 5. The CDR3 runs to 14 residues. Germline-derived CDR1 and CDR2 are SNHLY and FYNNEI. Here the CDR3 DNA reads TGTGCCAGCAAAGGACTAGCGGGAACGTACGAGCAGTACTTC. Its protein product is CASKGLAGTYEQYF. Variable domain in full (rest from reference TRBV2 and TRBJ2-7): EPEVTQTPSHQVTQMGQEVILRCVPISNHLYFYWYRQILGQKVEFLVSFYNNEISEKSEIFDDQFSVERPDGSNFTLKIRSTKLEDSAMYFCASKGLAGTYEQYFGPGTRLTVT.

The chain links TRBV7-2 to TRBJ1-3; no clear D. There are 14 residues in the CDR3. Germline values: CDR1 SGHTA, CDR2 FQGNSA. Trimming removed 2 bases at V and 3 bases at J, with 8 bases between. CDR3 sequence (DNA): TGTGCCAGCAGCTTAATGGCCGTTGGAAACACCATATATTTT. It encodes CASSLMAVGNTIYF.

This chain joins TRBV19 and TRBJ1-1, with unresolved D. CDR1 and CDR2 from the germline V gene are LNHDA and SQIVND (reference sequence). CDR3 length: 16 residues. The ends were cut back, 4 bases at V and 0 bases at J, with 15 bases in the middle. In DNA form, the CDR3 reads TGTGCCAGTAGTACCGCTCCACAGAGAATGAACACTGAAGCTTTCTTT. Protein product: CASSTAPQRMNTEAFF.

This clone has just a few counts. Here the CDR3 DNA reads TGTGCCAGCAGCGTAGGTCCGGGCACTGAAGCTTTCTTT. Protein sequence: CASSVGPGTEAFF. The rearrangement links TRBV9 to TRBJ1-1, with D uncertain. The CDR3 loop spans 13 amino acids. Trimming removed 0 bases at V and 4 bases at J, with 7 bases between. Germline loops: CDR1 SGDLS, CDR2 YYNGEE.

This clone appeared once. The V and J genes are TRBV4-1 and TRBJ2-1, with 10 bases lining up with TRBD1. V shed 1 base and J 12 bases; nucleotides not matched to a gene: 12. CDR3 length equals 16 residues. Germline values: CDR1 MGHRA, CDR2 YSYEKL. The CDR3 region is CASSQVGQGGRRGQFF. In DNA form, the CDR3 reads TGCGCCAGCAGCCAAGTAGGACAGGGGGGGAGGCGGGGGCAGTTCTTC.

The chain carries TRBV5-1 and TRBJ2-3; the match to TRBD2 covers 12 bases. This CDR3 is built from 16 residues. The germline gives CDR1 SGHRS, CDR2 YFSETQ. The V and J ends lost 2 bases and 3 bases, in that order; junction bases with no gene match: 4. The CDR3 reads CASSFLAGGQTDTQYF. The DNA for the CDR3 is TGCGCCAGCAGCTTTCTAGCGGGGGGGCAAACAGATACGCAGTATTTT.

The gene calls are TRBV19 and TRBJ1-5; 7 nucleotides line up with TRBD1. CDR3 length: 16 amino acids. Germline CDR1 is LNHDA and CDR2 is SQIVND (reference sequence). V shed 4 bases and J 4 bases; nucleotides not matched to a gene: 10. CDR3 sequence (DNA): TGTGCCAGTAGTAGCCTCCCGGGACAGCTTAATCAGCCCCAGCATTTT. Protein sequence: CASSSLPGQLNQPQHF.

This clone turned up a few times. The V and J genes are TRBV7-2 and TRBJ1-2; D is possibly TRBD1 (6 bases). CDR1 is SGHTA and CDR2 is FQGNSA in the germline V gene. CDR3 size: 15 residues. V lost 1 base, J lost 8 bases, and 17 bases lay in between. The CDR3 DNA is TGTGCCAGCAGCTTAGGACCCGGGGGGCCGGGAGGCTACACCTTC. This translates into CASSLGPGGPGGYTF.

CDR3 DNA sequence: TGTGCCAGCAGCTTAGTTCAGGGAACTGAGCAGTTCTTC. Protein sequence: CASSLVQGTEQFF. The rearrangement joins TRBV11-2 to TRBJ2-1, with D perhaps matching TRBD1 (5 bases). The CDR3 spans 13 residues. Deletions cut 1 base from V and 9 bases from J, with 10 bases between. Germline CDR1 SGHAT, CDR2 FQNNGV.

The V call is TRBV30, the J call TRBJ2-1; weak D call: TRBD2 (6 bases). Germline assignment: CDR1 GTSNPN and CDR2 SVGIG (reference sequence). The CDR3 is made up of 14 amino acids. V was cut by 1 base and J by 4 bases, with 11 bases left in between. CDR3 DNA sequence: TGTGCCTGGAGTGCCGGACTACGTTACAATGAGCAGTTCTTC. Amino acids: CAWSAGLRYNEQFF.

This chain's CDR3 is CASRYRGPNTEAFF. The DNA for the CDR3 is TGTGCCAGCAGATACAGGGGCCCGAACACTGAAGCTTTCTTT. This chain connects TRBV25-1 to TRBJ1-1; 7 bases are a match to TRBD1. The CDR3 has 14 residues. Germline assignment: CDR1 MGHDK and CDR2 SYGVNS. V trimming: 6 bases; J trimming: 1 base; junction bases outside the gene matches: 5.

The chain is built from TRBV29-1 and TRBJ1-2; TRBD1 might be the D (6 bases). The CDR3 sequence is 13 residues long. Trimming pared 6 bases from V and 4 bases from J, leaving 15 bases between. Per the germline V gene, CDR1 is SQVTM and CDR2 is ANQGSEA. As DNA, the CDR3 is TGCAGCGTCGGACAGCCGGAGTCCTATGGCTACACCTTC. The encoded protein is CSVGQPESYGYTF.

V is TRBV5-1 and J is TRBJ1-1; TRBD1 aligns across 9 bases. The CDR3 has 15 residues. The junction had 1 base not matched to a gene; V was cut back by 0 bases and J by 1 base. Germline lookup yields CDR1 SGHRS and CDR2 YFSETQ. This CDR3 is CASSLGDRENTEAFF. The CDR3 nucleotides are TGCGCCAGCAGCTTGGGGGACAGGGAGAACACTGAAGCTTTCTTT.

The CDR3 DNA reads TGTGCCAGCAGCAAGGTCGGGGGACAGGAGAACACAGATACGCAGTATTTT. This gives the protein CASSKVGGQENTDTQYF. The rearrangement uses TRBV21-1 and TRBJ2-3; TRBD1 is the table's D call and was not checked against the DNA. TRBV21-1 is tagged as a pseudogene. The length of the CDR3 is 17 residues.

This chain links TRBV9 with TRBJ2-3, with 9 bases aligning to TRBD2. Losses at the gene ends were 0 bases for V and 0 bases for J; bases not matched to a gene: 2. The CDR3 extends over 16 amino acids. Germline V gives CDR1 SGDLS, CDR2 YYNGEE. CDR3 amino acids: CASSVVAGASTDTQYF. The DNA of the CDR3 is TGTGCCAGCAGCGTAGTAGCGGGAGCTAGCACAGATACGCAGTATTTT.

This sequence joins TRBV30 and TRBJ1-1; 11 positions agree with TRBD1. V shed 8 bases, J shed 8 bases, and the junction held 10 bases outside the gene matches. Germline CDR1 reads GTSNPN; CDR2 reads SVGIG (reference sequence). The CDR3 loop spans 13 amino acids. In DNA form, the CDR3 reads TGTGCCCGGGGACAGGGGGGTGGGGTAGAAGCTTTCTTT. Translating it yields CARGQGGGVEAFF.

V and J are TRBV7-2 and TRBJ2-5; D gene unclear. CDR1 is SGHTA and CDR2 is FQGNSA in the germline V gene. The ends were cut back, 5 bases at V and 1 base at J, with 5 bases in the middle. This CDR3 contains 12 residues. CDR3 protein: CASSPLQETQYF. The DNA of the CDR3 is TGTGCCAGCAGCCCCCTCCAAGAGACCCAGTACTTC.

This rearrangement joins TRBV5-1 to TRBJ2-2, with TRBD1 identical over 9 bases. Germline values: CDR1 SGHRS, CDR2 YFSETQ. Germline trimming cut 4 bases from V and 7 bases from J; bases unmatched to any gene: 8. The CDR3 loop spans 15 amino acids. The CDR3 bases are TGCGCCAGCAGCCCCGGACAGGGGAGGGGCGGGGAGCTGTTTTTT. It is translated as CASSPGQGRGGELFF.

This chain connects TRBV19 to TRBJ1-1, with 7 bases matching TRBD1. The CDR3 is 16 residues long. Germline loops: CDR1 LNHDA, CDR2 SQIVND (reference sequence). V lost 4 bases, J lost 0 bases, and 8 bases stayed unmatched. CDR3 coding DNA: TGTGCCAGTAGTAAGGCACCGGGACAGATGAACACTGAAGCTTTCTTT. Protein: CASSKAPGQMNTEAFF.

J is TRBJ1-4 and V is TRBV29-1; D may be TRBD1 (6 bases). Per the germline V gene, CDR1 is SQVTM and CDR2 is ANQGSEA. Trimming shortened V by 6 bases and J by 8 bases, and 16 bases separated the two germline ends. This CDR3 is 13 amino acids long. In DNA, the CDR3 is TGCAGCGTCCAACCGCCGGGACAAGAAAAACTGTTTTTT. Translating gives CSVQPPGQEKLFF. Full variable domain (remainder filled in from reference TRBV29-1 and TRBJ1-4): SAVISQKPSRDICQRGTSLTIQCQVDSQVTMMFWYRQQPGQSLTLIATANQGSEATYESGFVIDKFPISRPNLTFSTLTVSNMSPEDSSIYLCSVQPPGQEKLFFGSGTQLSVL.

J is TRBJ2-4 and V is TRBV30; D is possibly TRBD2 (6 bases). CDR1 and CDR2 from the germline V gene are GTSNPN and SVGIG (reference sequence). V was pared by 4 bases and J by 0 bases, with 13 bases between. The CDR3 covers 15 residues. The CDR3: CAWTSVALAKNIQYF. CDR3 sequence (DNA): TGTGCCTGGACTAGCGTAGCACTAGCCAAAAACATTCAGTACTTC.

V and J are TRBV7-9 and TRBJ2-4, with 7 bases identical to TRBD1. Germline V gene lookup returns CDR1 SEHNR and CDR2 FQNEAQ (reference sequence). Trimming cost V 5 bases and J 4 bases; bases outside gene matches: 11. The CDR3 runs to 16 residues. CDR3: CASSPREGAGKNIQYF. The CDR3 DNA reads as TGTGCCAGCAGCCCCCGTGAGGGGGCCGGGAAAAACATTCAGTACTTC.

The chain uses TRBV9 and TRBJ1-3, with D perhaps TRBD1 (5 bases). Between the trimmed V and J ends, which lost 0 bases and 2 bases, there was a span of 12 bases. Looked up from germline, CDR1 is SGDLS and CDR2 is YYNGEE. This CDR3 contains 16 residues. The CDR3 DNA sequence: TGTGCCAGCAGCGTAGGTGCAGGGTACACTGGAAACACCATATATTTT. Residues: CASSVGAGYTGNTIYF.

The chain employs TRBV7-9 and TRBJ2-1, with 13 bases lining up with TRBD2. V lost 5 bases, J lost 5 bases, and 9 bases stayed unmatched. Germline values: CDR1 SEHNR, CDR2 FQNEAQ (reference sequence). The CDR3 spans 17 residues. The CDR3 sequence is CASSVWTSGSQDNEQFF. CDR3 bases: TGTGCCAGCAGCGTCTGGACTAGCGGGAGTCAGGACAATGAGCAGTTCTTC.